Following are 32 T cell receptor beta chains from one sample sequenced in a study of blood T cell repertoires in COVID-19. Clones were read by immunoSEQ multiplex PCR, and TCRdb kept only the in-frame ones, dropping some. The sample contains under 200,000 clones, roughly 88% of which appear only once. Sequences were obtained from peripheral blood. These receptors were collected from a man in his late teens or twenties with acute or convalescent COVID-19.

The V and J genes are TRBV10-1 and TRBJ2-2; 7 bases are shared with TRBD2. CDR1 and CDR2 from the germline V gene are WNHNN and SYGVQD (reference sequence). The CDR3 is 14 residues long. V trimming: 6 bases; J trimming: 4 bases; junction bases outside the gene matches: 5. The CDR3 nucleotides read TGCGCCAGCAGGGGGGGGGTCGGCACCGGGGAGCTGTTTTTT. Protein product: CASRGGVGTGELFF.

The CDR3 sequence: CASTSGTGSIVHGYTF. CDR3 nucleotides: TGCGCCAGCACCTCGGGGACAGGGAGTATCGTCCATGGCTACACCTTC. This chain connects TRBV5-1 to TRBJ1-2; 9 bases map to TRBD1. The V segment lost 6 bases and the J segment 6 bases; nucleotides outside the gene matches: 15. CDR1 and CDR2 (germline): SGHRS, YFSETQ. The CDR3 length is 16 residues. The whole variable domain, remainder taken from reference TRBV5-1 and TRBJ1-2, is KAGVTQTPRYLIKTRGQQVTLSCSPISGHRSVSWYQQTPGQGLQFLFEYFSETQRNKGNFPGRFSGRQFSNSRSEMNVSTLELGDSALYLCASTSGTGSIVHGYTFGSGTRLTVV.

Regarding this clone: The junction does not match germline at one end; this may be a read error. This chain connects TRBV15 to TRBJ2-2, with 8 bases matching TRBD2. The CDR3 consists of 13 residues. Germline V CDR1 and CDR2: LNHNV, YYDKDF (reference sequence). CDR3 DNA: TGTGCCACCAGCCAGGCAGCTAGCGGGCCAACCATTTTT. This sequence encodes CATSQAASGPTIF.

This rearrangement joins TRBV7-9 to TRBJ1-6; 7 bases match TRBD1. The CDR3 is 16 residues long. The V gene end was trimmed by 1 base and the J gene end by 7 bases; junction bases not matched to a gene: 7. Germline assignment: CDR1 SEHNR and CDR2 FQNEAQ (reference sequence). The CDR3 DNA is TGTGCCAGCAGCTTAGGTGCGACAGGGCCCAATTCACCCCTCCACTTT. Protein: CASSLGATGPNSPLHF.

This clone appeared once. The J gene is TRBJ2-7, the V gene TRBV24-1, with D possibly TRBD1 on 5 matching bases. V lost 1 base and J lost 7, with 10 bases in between. Germline CDR1 KGHDR, CDR2 SFDVKD. CDR3 length equals 13 residues. CDR3 residues: CATSDFGRTEQYF. CDR3 in DNA: TGTGCCACCAGTGATTTCGGCAGGACAGAGCAGTACTTC.

This chain uses TRBV7-9 with TRBJ1-2; D remains ambiguous. CDR3 size: 16 residues. V dropped 3 bases and J dropped 4 bases, with 18 bases sitting between them. Looked up from germline, CDR1 is SEHNR and CDR2 is FQNEAQ (reference sequence). CDR3 sequence (DNA): TGTGCCAGCAGCTTGACAACCGGTCTCAGCCCCTATGGCTACACCTTC. Translation: CASSLTTGLSPYGYTF. Combining the CDR3 with reference TRBV7-9 and TRBJ1-2 gives the whole variable domain DTGVSQNPRHKITKRGQNVTFRCDPISEHNRLYWYRQTLGQGPEFLTYFQNEAQLEKSRLLSDRFSAERPKGSFSTLEIQRTEQGDSAMYLCASSLTTGLSPYGYTFGSGTRLTVV.

V and J are TRBV9 and TRBJ1-5; maybe TRBD1 (5 bases). Trimming removed 0 bases from V and 7 bases from J, with 11 bases in between. Germline V lookup: CDR1 SGDLS, CDR2 YYNGEE. The CDR3 extends over 14 amino acids. The CDR3 here is CASSVGRGLQPQHF. The CDR3 nucleotides are TGTGCCAGCAGCGTAGGGAGGGGATTACAGCCCCAGCATTTT. The full variable domain, in which reference TRBV9 and TRBJ1-5 provide the parts outside the CDR3, is DSGVTQTPKHLITATGQRVTLRCSPRSGDLSVYWYQQSLDQGLQFLIQYYNGEERAKGNILERFSAQQFPDLHSELNLSSLELGDSALYFCASSVGRGLQPQHFGDGTRLSIL.

The chain couples TRBV6-5 to TRBJ2-7; 12 nucleotides match TRBD2. The V gene's germline CDR1 is MNHEY and CDR2 SVGAGI. With V trimmed by 4 bases and J by 4 bases, 5 bases remained unmatched. The length of the CDR3 is 15 residues. Here the CDR3 reads CASSLTSGGIYEQYF. CDR3 nucleotides: TGTGCCAGCAGTTTAACTAGCGGGGGGATTTACGAGCAGTACTTC.

The V gene is TRBV19, the J gene TRBJ1-5; no reliable D call. This CDR3 contains 17 residues. Trimming took off 4 bases at V and 2 bases at J, with 18 bases between the two ends. CDR1 is LNHDA, CDR2 SQIVND, per germline (reference sequence). The CDR3 nucleotides read TGTGCCAGTAGTAACCTCGCCCCCGGGGTTCGCAATCAGCCCCAGCATTTT. Translating gives CASSNLAPGVRNQPQHF.

This chain connects TRBV19 to TRBJ2-4; 8 bases fit TRBD2. This CDR3 has 18 residues. The germline V gene encodes CDR1 LNHDA and CDR2 SQIVND (reference sequence). J gave up 3 bases and V 4 bases, and 14 bases lay outside the gene matches. The CDR3 region has the DNA TGTGCCAGTAGTAGCCATAACTTCGCGGGGGGAGGCAAAAACATTCAGTACTTC. Encoded protein: CASSSHNFAGGGKNIQYF.

As for this clone: This specimen includes other DNA sequences encoding the same CDR3. The CDR3 region is CASSLGGQGADTQYF. The CDR3 DNA reads as TGTGCCAGCAGTTTAGGTGGCCAGGGGGCCGATACGCAGTATTTT. V is TRBV28 and J is TRBJ2-3; 8 nucleotides line up with TRBD1. The CDR3 consists of 15 residues. V trimming: 2 bases; J trimming: 6 bases; junction bases outside the gene matches: 7. Looked up from germline, CDR1 is MDHEN and CDR2 is SYDVKM.

This clone was picked up a small number of times. A junction end diverges from the germline sequence, so it may reflect a read error. The V and J genes are TRBV6-1 and TRBJ2-7; D perhaps matches TRBD2 (6 bases). Germline V gene data show CDR1 as MNHNS and CDR2 as SASEGT. This CDR3 has 14 amino acids. CDR3 protein: CASTESGGAYEQYF. The CDR3 nucleotides are TGTGCCAGCACTGAATCCGGGGGTGCCTACGAGCAGTACTTC.

This clone occurred once. The chain combines TRBV3-1 (or the pseudogene TRBV3-2) with TRBJ2-1, with TRBD2 matching 7 bases. The CDR3 runs to 15 residues. Trimming took 3 bases from V and 5 from J; bases not matched to a gene: 7. Germline V gene data show CDR1 as LGHDT and CDR2 as YNNKEL (reference sequence). The CDR3 DNA reads as TGTGCCAGCAGCCAGGGACTAAATAATAACAATGAGCAGTTCTTC. This sequence encodes CASSQGLNNNNEQFF.

This clone was observed a single time. The rearrangement joins TRBV24-1 to TRBJ2-5; 7 bases agree with TRBD1. Trimming at V came to 1 base and at J to 0 bases, leaving 4 bases not matched to a gene. CDR1 is KGHDR, CDR2 SFDVKD, per germline. The CDR3 is 16 amino acids. CDR3: CATSDFYQGDQETQYF. Here the CDR3 DNA reads TGTGCCACCAGTGATTTCTACCAGGGGGACCAAGAGACCCAGTACTTC.

V is TRBV24-1 and J is TRBJ2-1, with D possibly matching TRBD2 (6 bases). V lost 5 bases to trimming and J lost 8 bases, with 18 bases between them. Germline loops: CDR1 KGHDR, CDR2 SFDVKD. The CDR3 totals 15 residues. Written as DNA, the CDR3 is TGTGCCACCAGTGGTTTAGGGCTAGCGACCGATGAGCAGTTCTTC. It codes for CATSGLGLATDEQFF.

The sample holds one count of this clone. The V call is TRBV5-1, the J call TRBJ2-1; TRBD2 aligns across 7 bases. CDR1 is SGHRS, CDR2 YFSETQ, per germline. This CDR3 is built from 14 residues. The junction had 5 bases not matched to a gene; V was cut back by 0 bases and J by 8 bases. CDR3 DNA: TGCGCCAGCAGCTTGGGGGGGGGAGGGTATGAGCAGTTCTTC. Protein: CASSLGGGGYEQFF.

The chain recombines TRBV19 with TRBJ2-1, with no clear D. Germline CDR1 reads LNHDA; CDR2 reads SQIVND (reference sequence). This CDR3 spans 13 amino acids. Trimming removed 9 bases at V and 2 bases at J, with 11 bases between. The CDR3 loop reads CASTTWPYNEQFF. The CDR3, as DNA: TGTGCCAGCACAACCTGGCCCTACAATGAGCAGTTCTTC.

Notes on this clone: Relative to the germline gene, one junction end is altered; a read error may explain this. This chain connects TRBV29-1 to TRBJ1-3; D is unresolved. This CDR3 contains 14 residues. Germline V lookup: CDR1 SQVTM, CDR2 ANQGSEA. The CDR3 loop reads CSVEDGNSGNTIYF. CDR3 DNA: TGCAGCGTGGAAGACGGGAACTCTGGAAACACCATATATTTT.

V usage is TRBV5-1 and J usage is TRBJ2-1, with 12 positions matching TRBD2. The CDR3 has 15 residues. With V trimmed by 4 bases and J by 7 bases, 6 bases remained unmatched. Germline lookup yields CDR1 SGHRS and CDR2 YFSETQ. The CDR3 bases are TGCGCCAGCAGCCCCCTAGCGGGGGGGTTAAATGAGCAGTTCTTC. Residues: CASSPLAGGLNEQFF.

V usage is TRBV5-6 and J usage is TRBJ2-2, with 12 bases that match TRBD2. CDR1 and CDR2 from the germline V gene are SGHDT and YYEEEE. The length of the CDR3 is 16 residues. V was clipped by 2 bases and J by 8 bases; unmatched bases: 7. CDR3 nucleotide sequence: TGTGCCAGCAGCTTCCTAGCGGGAGGGCCAGAAGGGGAGCTGTTTTTT. It translates to CASSFLAGGPEGELFF.

The chain combines TRBV19 with TRBJ2-7, with 8 bases lining up with TRBD1. The CDR3 contains 15 residues. Germline values: CDR1 LNHDA, CDR2 SQIVND (reference sequence). V lost 1 base, J lost 4 bases, and 6 bases stayed unmatched. In DNA form, the CDR3 reads TGTGCCAGTAGTATAGTCGCCAGGGGGCTTTACGAGCAGTACTTC. Protein product: CASSIVARGLYEQYF.

The J gene is TRBJ1-1, the V gene TRBV11-2, with TRBD1 matching 11 bases. Per the germline V gene, CDR1 is SGHAT and CDR2 is FQNNGV. The length of the CDR3 is 14 residues. Trimming took 5 bases from V and 5 from J; bases not matched to a gene: 4. The CDR3 sequence: CASSPGTGGTEAFF. CDR3 nucleotides: TGTGCCAGCAGCCCCGGGACAGGGGGAACTGAAGCTTTCTTT.

The rearrangement joins TRBV2 to TRBJ1-5; 9 bases align to TRBD1. Germline CDR1 reads SNHLY; CDR2 reads FYNNEI. With V trimmed by 6 bases and J by 4 bases, 7 bases remained unmatched. CDR3 size: 15 residues. The CDR3 region has the DNA TGTGCCAGCAGCCCTGGACAGGGGCAAAATCAGCCCCAGCATTTT. Its protein product is CASSPGQGQNQPQHF.

The chain combines TRBV5-1 with TRBJ2-7; TRBD1 agrees at 8 bases. The germline CDR1 and CDR2 sequences are SGHRS and YFSETQ. There are 16 residues in the CDR3. J was trimmed by 4 bases and V by 2 bases; bases with no gene match: 11. The CDR3 protein is CASSFQSGTGLYEQYF. The CDR3 DNA is TGCGCCAGCAGCTTTCAATCCGGGACAGGACTTTACGAGCAGTACTTC.

This chain connects TRBV7-9 to TRBJ1-2; 7 positions agree with TRBD1. Germline V CDR1 and CDR2: SEHNR, FQNEAQ (reference sequence). The CDR3 contains 13 residues. Unmatched junction bases numbered 1, after V lost 5 bases and J lost 1 base. CDR3 DNA: TGTGCCAGCAGCCAGGGGGTTAACTATGGCTACACCTTC. Its protein is CASSQGVNYGYTF.

This chain links TRBV3-1 (or the pseudogene TRBV3-2) with TRBJ2-3; a weak D match, TRBD2 (7 bases). CDR1 and CDR2 from the germline V gene are LGHDT and YNNKEL (reference sequence). The CDR3 length is 18 residues. Trimming shortened V by 5 bases and J by 3 bases, and 24 bases separated the two germline ends. CDR3 nucleotide sequence: TGTGCCAGCAGCGGGCACCACGAGGGGGGGCCGTGGACAGATACGCAGTATTTT. This translates into CASSGHHEGGPWTDTQYF.

The rearrangement links TRBV4-2 to TRBJ2-7; 9 bases are a match to TRBD2. The CDR3 totals 15 residues. Germline-derived CDR1 and CDR2 are LGHNA and YNFKEQ. The V segment lost 0 bases and the J segment 5 bases; nucleotides outside the gene matches: 5. In nucleotides, the CDR3 is TGTGCCAGCAGCCAAGACTGGGGCGGGGGGGACGAGCAGTACTTC. Amino acids: CASSQDWGGGDEQYF.

This chain uses TRBV15 with TRBJ1-5, with TRBD1 matching 12 bases. V shed 0 bases, J shed 7 bases, and the junction held 4 bases outside the gene matches. The CDR3 is made up of 16 amino acids. Germline loops: CDR1 LNHNV, CDR2 YYDKDF (reference sequence). CDR3 sequence (DNA): TGTGCCACCAGCAGAGATGGGACAGGGGGCATACAGCCCCAGCATTTT. Amino acids: CATSRDGTGGIQPQHF.

The chain joins TRBV14 to TRBJ2-7; 9 bases align to TRBD2. Germline V gene sequence: CDR1 SGHDN, CDR2 FVKESK. The CDR3 loop spans 15 amino acids. The junction had 10 bases not matched to a gene; V was cut back by 4 bases and J by 6 bases. The CDR3 bases are TGTGCCAGCAGCCCCCGAGGTAGCGGGAGTCGCGAGCAGTACTTC. Translating gives CASSPRGSGSREQYF.

This chain connects TRBV11-2 to TRBJ2-1, with 7 bases fitting TRBD1. The CDR3 totals 15 residues. Germline assignment: CDR1 SGHAT and CDR2 FQNNGV. J was trimmed by 2 bases and V by 5 bases; bases with no gene match: 6. CDR3 amino acids: CASSPRQGPYNEQFF. CDR3 in DNA: TGTGCCAGCAGCCCCCGACAGGGACCCTACAATGAGCAGTTCTTC.

The chain joins TRBV9 to TRBJ2-1; no clear D. Deletions cut 4 bases from V and 4 bases from J, with 15 bases between. CDR1 SGDLS and CDR2 YYNGEE come from the germline V gene. The CDR3 has 15 amino acids. CDR3 protein: CASSPAPYHYNEQFF. The CDR3 DNA follows: TGTGCCAGCAGCCCCGCTCCCTATCATTACAATGAGCAGTTCTTC.

The chain is built from TRBV18 and TRBJ2-7, with 11 bases matching TRBD1. Germline V gene sequence: CDR1 KGHSH, CDR2 LQKENI. Trimming cost V 3 bases and J 6 bases; bases outside gene matches: 1. This CDR3 spans 13 amino acids. The DNA of the CDR3 is TGTGCCAGCTCACCCGGGACAGGGGGCGAGCAGTACTTC. Its translation: CASSPGTGGEQYF.